These T cell receptor beta chains were read from a single sample in a study of cytomegalovirus exposure and HLA in healthy donors. Only in-frame clones appear in the TCRdb table, and some are missing; sequencing was by immunoSEQ multiplex PCR. The sample yields around 100,000 clones, roughly 80% seen once. The material sequenced was PBMCs. The receptors come from a male donor in good health and CMV-seropositive. The CDR3 runs from the conserved cysteine through the conserved F or W. D genes are given only for firm matches. Expanded clones get a size class; other rows say once, few or many, or leave the size out.

>TRBV6-1|TRBD1|-|TRBJ1-2
TGTGCCAGCAGTGAAGTTTTCACAGGGGGTGAGGTCTTC
CASSEVFTGGEVF
>TRBV7-9|TRBD2|-|TRBJ2-7
TGTGCCAGCAGCTTAGCGCTGGGGACTAGCGGCTTCTACGAGCAGTACTTC
CASSLALGTSGFYEQYF
>TRBV9|-|once|TRBJ2-5
TGTGCCAGCAGTCTCGAAGCAGGGGTTCAGTACTTC
CASSLEAGVQYF
>TRBV7-6|-|-|TRBJ2-7
TGTGCCAGTAGAACAGGGCCCTTGGCCTACGAGCAGTACTTC
CASRTGPLAYEQYF
>TRBV13|-|-|TRBJ1-6
TGTGCCAGCAGCCCGGACGGAGGGATCAATTCACCCCTCCACTTT
CASSPDGGINSPLHF
>TRBV9|TRBD2|few|TRBJ2-1
TGTGCCAGCAGCGTAAATAGCGGGAGGGCCCATGAGCAGTTCTTC
CASSVNSGRAHEQFF
>TRBV19|-|-|TRBJ1-2
TGTGCCAGTAGTATAGTAGGAGGAAGCTACACCTTC
CASSIVGGSYTF
>TRBV28|TRBD1|-|TRBJ1-1
TGTGCCAGCAGTTTAGCAGGGGGAACTGAAGCTTTCTTT
CASSLAGGTEAFF
>TRBV7-9|-|-|TRBJ2-1
TGTGCCAGCAGCCGAGAATCAGGGATCCGCGAGCAGTTCTTC
CASSRESGIREQFF
>TRBV2|TRBD1|-|TRBJ2-3
TGTGCCAGCAGTGAAGCGGGCAGGGGGGATACGCAGTATTTT
CASSEAGRGDTQYF
>TRBV28|-|-|TRBJ1-2
TGTGCCAGCAGAGCAGGGGAAACCGGCTACACCTTC
CASRAGETGYTF
>TRBV19|-|-|TRBJ2-7
TGTGCCAGTAGTGAACAGGTCAGGAGCGAGCAGTACTTC
CASSEQVRSEQYF
>TRBV6-1|-|once|TRBJ1-5
TGTGCCAGCAGGGACGCAGGGAATAATCAGCCCCAGCATTTT
CASRDAGNNQPQHF
>TRBV7-9|-|once|TRBJ1-6
TGTGCCAGCAGCTTAGGTCAGGCCGAAGCACCCCTCCACTTT
CASSLGQAEAPLHF
>TRBV7-3|TRBD2|-|TRBJ2-1
TGTGCCAGCAGCTTTGGCGGGAGGGCCCTCAATGAGCAGTTCTTC
CASSFGGRALNEQFF
>TRBV6-6|-|-|TRBJ1-5
TGTGCCAGCAGACAGGGCTATAGCAATCAGCCCCAGCATTTT
CASRQGYSNQPQHF
>TRBV5-4|-|-|TRBJ1-3
TGTGCCAGCAGCGGGGGGGGCTCCCGATCTGGAAACACCATATATTTT
CASSGGGSRSGNTIYF
>TRBV9|TRBD2|-|TRBJ2-3
TGTGCCAGCAGCCCCGGACTAGCGGGGGGACGCACAGATACGCAGTATTTT
CASSPGLAGGRTDTQYF
>TRBV7-9|-|few|TRBJ1-2
TGTTCCAGCAGCTCCCCGGACAGAAAGCACATCTATGGCTACACCTTC
CSSSSPDRKHIYGYTF
>TRBV7-8|-|-|TRBJ2-3
TGTGCCAGCAGCTTAGCGGGGGCGGGAGCCCCAGATACGCAGTATTTT
CASSLAGAGAPDTQYF
>TRBV7-2|-|-|TRBJ2-1
TGTGCCAGCAGCTTAGCGCAGGGAGGCCAGTTGCAGTTCTTC
CASSLAQGGQLQFF
>TRBV7-2|TRBD2|-|TRBJ2-7
TGTGCCAGCAGTGAGACTAGCGGGCACGAGCAGTACTTC
CASSETSGHEQYF
>TRBV5-1|TRBD1|-|TRBJ1-2
TGCGCCAGCAGCTTGGGAGGGGCAGGGGGCGCCTATGGCTACACCTTC
CASSLGGAGGAYGYTF
>TRBV2|-|-|TRBJ2-3
TGTGCCAGCGTGAGGGCTGCAGATACGCAGTATTTT
CASVRAADTQYF
>TRBV19|TRBD1|-|TRBJ2-1
TGTGCCAGTAGTACCGGGACAGGGTACAATGAGCAGTTCTTC
CASSTGTGYNEQFF
>TRBV13|-|-|TRBJ2-3
TGTGCCAGCAGCCCCCTCTCCCGGGAGACGGGCACAGATACGCAGTATTTT
CASSPLSRETGTDTQYF
>TRBV9|TRBD1|-|TRBJ1-2
TGTGCCAGCAGCGAGGGGGCCATCCAGGGGGATGGCTACACCTTC
CASSEGAIQGDGYTF
>TRBV5-1|TRBD1|-|TRBJ2-1
TGCGCCAGCAGCTGGGGGACAGGGAATGAGCAGTTCTTC
CASSWGTGNEQFF
>TRBV21-1|-|-|TRBJ2-7
TGTGCCAGCAGCCCCCTAAAAGGCGGGGATAAGGAGTACTTC
CASSPLKGGDKEYF
>TRBV19|TRBD1|-|TRBJ1-2
TGTGCCAGTAGATCGGACAGGGGGGAGAATGGCTACACCTTC
CASRSDRGENGYTF
>TRBV7-3|TRBD2|-|TRBJ2-2
TGTGCCAGCGGGTCGGGAACTAGCGGGAGTGGGGAGCTGTTTTTT
CASGSGTSGSGELFF
>TRBV6-1|-|-|TRBJ2-7
TGTGCCAGCAGTGAAGCACCCGGTAGCTCCTACGAGCAGTACTTC
CASSEAPGSSYEQYF
>TRBV27|TRBD2|few|TRBJ2-2
TGTGCCAGCAGTTTACGCGGGACTATAGACACCGGGGAGCTGTTTTTT
CASSLRGTIDTGELFF
>TRBV6-1|-|few|TRBJ2-4
TGTGCCAGCAGCGCCAGCCAGGGGGGAAAAAACAGTCAGTACTTC
CASSASQGGKNSQYF
>TRBV28|TRBD1|-|TRBJ2-7
TGTGCCAGCAGTTTTTATGGATCCCGACAGGGGGGTGGTGGGCAGTACTTC
CASSFYGSRQGGGGQYF
>TRBV25-1|-|-|TRBJ1-5
TGTGCCAGCAAAGGCAGGGGACAAGGGCCTAGCAATCAGCCCCAGCATTTT
CASKGRGQGPSNQPQHF
>TRBV28|TRBD2|few|TRBJ2-3
TGTGCCAGCAGTCCCCCGGGGGGATACACAGATACGCAGTATTTT
CASSPPGGYTDTQYF
>TRBV14|-|-|TRBJ2-1
TGTGCCAGCAGCCAGAGGACTATCAATGAGCAGTTCTTC
CASSQRTINEQFF
>TRBV10-3|-|-|TRBJ1-1
TGTGCCATCAGTGTAACAGGGAGAGGGAACACTGAAGCTTTCTTT
CAISVTGRGNTEAFF
>TRBV11-2|TRBD2|-|TRBJ2-7
TGTGCCAGCAGCTCATTGCGGGAGCTTCTCTACGAGCAGTACTTC
CASSSLRELLYEQYF
>TRBV7-9|-|-|TRBJ1-1
TGTTCCAGCAGCTTGGCCGGAGTGAACACTGAAGCTTTCTTT
CSSSLAGVNTEAFF
>TRBV7-9|-|-|TRBJ1-1
TGTGCCAGCAGCTCACAGGGATACACTGAAGCTTTCTTT
CASSSQGYTEAFF
>TRBV2|TRBD2|-|TRBJ2-1
TGTGCCAGCAGTTCTCCGACTAGCGGAGGGGGGAATGAGCAGTTCTTC
CASSSPTSGGGNEQFF
>TRBV21-1|-|few|TRBJ2-6
TGTGCCAGCAGCAAAGCGCCCCCGGGACCCAGGGGTCACTCTGGGGCCAACGTCCTGACTTTC
CASSKAPPGPRGHSGANVLTF
>TRBV6-5|-|-|TRBJ1-3
TGTGCCAGCAGTTACAACCGGGTCTCTGGAAACACCATATATTTT
CASSYNRVSGNTIYF
>TRBV9|-|-|TRBJ1-4
TGTGCCAGCAGCGTAGCGTGGGGGGTAGGAGAAAAACTGTTTTTT
CASSVAWGVGEKLFF
>TRBV28|TRBD2|-|TRBJ2-1
TGTGCCAGCAGTTTATTCGCCCCGGGACTAGCTGGGTCCTACAATGAGCAGTTCTTC
CASSLFAPGLAGSYNEQFF
>TRBV7-2|TRBD1|few|TRBJ2-1
TGTGCCAGCAGCCGGATAACAGGGGTGGATGAGCAGTTCTTC
CASSRITGVDEQFF
>TRBV7-8|-|-|TRBJ1-5
TGTGCCAGCAGCTTAGGGGGGGAGCATTATAGCAATCAGCCCCAGCATTTT
CASSLGGEHYSNQPQHF
>TRBV9|TRBD1|-|TRBJ1-3
TGTGCCAGCAGCGTAGAAGGACAGGAAGGAAACACCATATATTTT
CASSVEGQEGNTIYF
>TRBV7-9|TRBD2|once|TRBJ2-2
TGTTCCAGCAGCTTGGGACTAGCGGGAGGCACCGGGGAGCTGTTTTTT
CSSSLGLAGGTGELFF
>TRBV27|TRBD2|-|TRBJ2-7
TGTGCCAGCAGTTCACCACCCCGGGACTACCCTTTCTCCTACGAGCAGTACTTC
CASSSPPRDYPFSYEQYF
>TRBV19|-|once|TRBJ2-7
TGTGCCAGTAGTATAGGGGCAGGCCGGGAGCAGTACTTC
CASSIGAGREQYF
>TRBV4-3|-|-|TRBJ1-5
TGCGCCAGCAGCCAAGAATGGGGCCCATATCAGCCCCAGCATTTT
CASSQEWGPYQPQHF